The 6 T cell receptor beta chains listed next were all sequenced from one sample in a study of CD8 T cells in Susac syndrome. cDNA came from 0.5 to 1 ug RNA primed by random hexamers. TCRdb reprocessed the immunoSEQ multiplex PCR reads via MiXCR and lists one record per CDR3 protein. The sample yields more than 80,000 distinct CDR3 sequences, around 94% seen once. Sample: CD8+ T cells from PBMCs. The origin of the receptors is a human donor with Susac syndrome.

The chain couples TRBV6-5 to TRBJ1-2, with no clear D. CDR1 is MNHEY, CDR2 SVGAGI, per germline. Trimming took off 6 bases at V and 6 bases at J, with 11 bases between the two ends. This CDR3 has 12 amino acids. The CDR3 spells CASSQSSDGYTF. CDR3 in DNA: TGTGCCAGCAGCCAGAGTTCCGATGGCTACACCTTC.

The chain recombines TRBV20-1 with TRBJ2-7; D might be TRBD2 (7 bases). Looked up from germline, CDR1 is DFQATT and CDR2 is SNEGSKA (reference sequence). The germline V and J ends were trimmed by 0 bases and 3 bases, with 15 bases remaining between them. This CDR3 contains 15 residues. The CDR3 region has the DNA TGCAGTGCTAGAGATGCCCCCGGGGGGCTCTACGAGCAGTACTTC. Translation: CSARDAPGGLYEQYF.

The chain uses TRBV5-4 and TRBJ2-4, with D perhaps TRBD2 (5 bases). CDR1 SGHNT and CDR2 YYREEE come from the germline V gene (reference sequence). The CDR3 spans 14 residues. V lost 3 bases to trimming and J lost 9 bases, with 16 bases between them. CDR3 in amino acids: CASSYGETSGIQYF. CDR3 sequence (DNA): TGTGCCAGCAGCTACGGGGAGACCTCTGGCATTCAGTACTTC.

The rearrangement uses TRBV7-2 and TRBJ2-3; no clear D gene. Trimming pared 2 bases from V and 1 base from J, leaving 13 bases between. This CDR3 is built from 16 residues. CDR1 and CDR2 from the germline V gene are SGHTA and FQGNSA. The CDR3 bases are TGTGCCAGCAGCTTAAGTAGGCCAACGGGCACAGATACGCAGTATTTT. Translation gives CASSLSRPTGTDTQYF.

The rearrangement uses TRBV12-3 or TRBV12-4 and TRBJ2-5; 9 bases line up with TRBD1. CDR3 length equals 13 residues. The junction had 6 bases not matched to a gene; V was cut back by 8 bases and J by 5 bases. The CDR3 region is CASLTGGEETQYF. The CDR3, as DNA: TGTGCCAGCCTTACAGGGGGCGAGGAGACCCAGTACTTC.

This clonotype was counted a single time. The chain carries TRBV20-1 and TRBJ2-5, with TRBD2 matching over 7 bases. The length of the CDR3 is 16 residues. CDR1 and CDR2 from the germline V gene are DFQATT and SNEGSKA (reference sequence). V dropped 2 bases and J dropped 2; count of bases not matched to a gene: 11. In DNA, the CDR3 is TGCAGTGCTAGACCGACTGGCGGGGGAGTACAAGAGACCCAGTACTTC. Amino acid sequence: CSARPTGGGVQETQYF.